One and the same sample provided the 3 T cell receptor beta chains below, sequenced in a study of T-cell memory formation after mild COVID-19 (dated by TCRdb to the early 2020s). The protocol used for the library was 5' RACE. The sequencing machine was an Illumina NovaSeq 6000. Clones were called with MiXCR by TCRdb after fastp trimmed the public reads at Q25, and only in-frame beta chains were retained. Entries that share a CDR3 protein sequence are merged under the most common genes and DNA. The sample has around 400,000 distinct CDR3 sequences on record, approximately 24% of them singletons. Around 9.5% of the sample comes from the top ten. The sequenced material came from PBMCs or a T cell subset sorted from them (not recorded which). All receptors derive from an adult woman who had mild COVID-19 (a few samples of this study predate the infection). The sample titles of this study are shuffled in the database, so cell type and time point are left out; the donor was told from shared clones.

CDR3 amino acids: CASSIRNRGDYTF. Written as DNA, the CDR3 is TGTGCCAGTAGTATTAGGAACAGGGGTGACTACACCTTC. V and J are TRBV19 and TRBJ1-2; TRBD1 agrees at 7 bases. The CDR3 is 13 amino acids. V was clipped by 3 bases and J by 10 bases; unmatched bases: 8. Germline V gene data show CDR1 as LNHDA and CDR2 as SQIVND (reference sequence).

This chain uses TRBV29-1 with TRBJ1-3; D is ambiguous. V was pared by 0 bases and J by 0 bases, with 6 bases between. This CDR3 contains 14 residues. CDR1 SQVTM and CDR2 ANQGSEA come from the germline V gene. In DNA form, the CDR3 reads TGCAGCGTTGAAGAGATAGCCTCTGGAAACACCATATATTTT. This gives the protein CSVEEIASGNTIYF.

The chain is built from TRBV7-9 and TRBJ2-7, with D possibly being TRBD2 (5 bases). CDR1 is SEHNR and CDR2 is FQNEAQ in the germline V gene (reference sequence). V shed 7 bases and J shed 4 bases, with 11 bases lying between them. The length of the CDR3 is 12 residues. The CDR3: CASTRGGYEQYF. CDR3 DNA: TGTGCCAGCACCCGGGGTGGGTACGAGCAGTACTTC.